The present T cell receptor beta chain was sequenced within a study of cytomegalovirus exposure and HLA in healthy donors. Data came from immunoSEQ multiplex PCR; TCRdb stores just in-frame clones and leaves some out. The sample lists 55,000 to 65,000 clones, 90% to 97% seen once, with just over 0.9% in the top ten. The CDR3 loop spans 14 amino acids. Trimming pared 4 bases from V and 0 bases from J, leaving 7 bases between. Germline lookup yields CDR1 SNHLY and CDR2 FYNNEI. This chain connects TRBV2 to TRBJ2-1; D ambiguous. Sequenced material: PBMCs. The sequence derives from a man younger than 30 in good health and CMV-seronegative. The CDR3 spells CASSVSYSYNEQFF. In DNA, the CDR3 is TGTGCCAGCAGTGTGAGCTACTCCTACAATGAGCAGTTCTTC.